This T cell receptor (beta chain) emerged from a study of vaccination and CD4 T cells after COVID-19. Treatment defined: approximately 9-day PBMC culture with coronavirus spike peptide pools or control peptides (ViraFEST assay). On days 3 and 7, half the medium was swapped for fresh IL-2-containing medium. As to this clonotype: Its antigen is unidentified.

The study's findings and limits: SARS-CoV-2-reactive clonotypes rose nonsignificantly, with the median going from approximately 21 to 40. Early timepoints after natural infection were not analyzed in these convalescent patients.

The Oncomine TCR Beta short-read assay generated sequence data from the DNA of cultured CD4+ T cells. TCRdb recomputed calls from the PCR reads with MiXCR, one row per CDR3 protein. The table lists tens of thousands of distinct CDR3 sequences, about 50% of them singletons, with 28% in the top ten. The specimen was CD4+ T cells from blood, cultured in vitro, collected before SARS-CoV-2 vaccination. This TCR was sampled from a human donor who received a COVID-19 vaccine.

CDR3 nucleotides: TGTGCCAGCAGCCTTAAGTGGCGGGGGGGCCTTTCTGGGTTCAATGAGCAGTTCTTC. Translated, it gives CASSLKWRGGLSGFNEQFF. The gene calls are TRBV7-6 and TRBJ2-1, with 9 bases fitting TRBD2. V was clipped by 5 bases and J by 6 bases; unmatched bases: 20. Germline loops: CDR1 SGHVS, CDR2 FNYEAQ. The CDR3 has 19 residues. Full variable domain (rest looked up from reference TRBV7-6 and TRBJ2-1): GAGVSQSPRYKVTKRGQDVALRCDPISGHVSLYWYRQALGQGPEFLTYFNYEAQQDKSGLPNDRFSAERPEGSISTLTIQRTEQRDSAMYRCASSLKWRGGLSGFNEQFFGPGTRLTVL.